These 15 T cell receptor beta chains were all obtained from the same sample, sequenced in a study of OX40 agonist ivuxolimab in advanced cancers. Some clones are missing from TCRdb's copy, which holds only in-frame ones; the method was immunoSEQ multiplex PCR. The sample carries tens of thousands of clones, about 90% recorded once. The sequenced sample was CD4+ or CD8+ T cells sorted from blood, obtained in a trial of the OX40 agonist ivuxolimab. Receptors were obtained from an adult with an advanced solid tumor such as melanoma, head and neck, liver or kidney cancer.

The V call is TRBV4-1, the J call TRBJ1-6; D unclear. CDR1 is MGHRA and CDR2 is YSYEKL in the germline V gene. The CDR3 spans 17 residues. V was clipped by 1 base and J by 4 bases, with 14 bases between them. Written as DNA, the CDR3 is TGCGCCAGCAGCCAAGTTGGATCAGGACCTTATAATTCACCCCTCCACTTT. Protein sequence: CASSQVGSGPYNSPLHF.

In its sample, this clone was seen a few times. The chain has TRBV2 and TRBJ1-6, with D tentatively TRBD1 (6 bases). The CDR3 sequence is 14 residues long. CDR1 and CDR2 (germline): SNHLY, FYNNEI. The V gene lost 4 bases and the J gene lost 9 bases, with 13 bases spanning the gap. DNA for the CDR3: TGTGCCAGCAGTGTGGGAGGGGGACGTTCACCCCTCCACTTT. This translates into CASSVGGGRSPLHF.

Written as DNA, the CDR3 is TGTGCCAGCAGCGTGGACCACTGGACCGGCTACACCTTC. This encodes CASSVDHWTGYTF. J is TRBJ1-2 and V is TRBV9; no definite D call. The CDR3 is 13 amino acids. Germline lookup yields CDR1 SGDLS and CDR2 YYNGEE. With 2 bases removed from V and 8 bases from J, the gap between germline ends came to 13 bases.

The rearrangement joins TRBV11-2 to TRBJ2-1; the D gene could be TRBD1 or TRBD2 (7 bases each). This CDR3 region has 16 residues. CDR1 is SGHAT, CDR2 FQNNGV, per germline. Trimming left V 5 bases short and J 2 bases short, with 16 bases between. This chain's CDR3 is CASSNPGGGAYNEQFF. CDR3 nucleotides: TGTGCCAGCAGCAACCCAGGGGGGGGAGCCTACAATGAGCAGTTCTTC.

This sequence joins TRBV7-9 and TRBJ2-7, with a weak D call TRBD1 (6 bases). The CDR3 runs 13 residues. V was trimmed by 5 bases and J by 2 bases, leaving 10 bases between them. Germline assignment: CDR1 SEHNR and CDR2 FQNEAQ (reference sequence). The CDR3 loop is CASSATGTYEQYF. CDR3 sequence (DNA): TGTGCCAGCAGCGCGACAGGCACCTACGAGCAGTACTTC. Filled out from reference TRBV7-9 and TRBJ2-7, the complete variable domain reads DTGVSQNPRHKITKRGQNVTFRCDPISEHNRLYWYRQTLGQGPEFLTYFQNEAQLEKSRLLSDRFSAERPKGSFSTLEIQRTEQGDSAMYLCASSATGTYEQYFGPGTRLTVT.

This rearrangement joins TRBV7-3 to TRBJ2-1, with unresolved D. The germline gives CDR1 SGHTA, CDR2 FQGTGA. The CDR3 extends over 13 amino acids. With 3 bases removed from V and 4 bases from J, the gap between germline ends came to 7 bases. CDR3 amino acids: CASSLGFYNEQFF. The CDR3 DNA reads as TGTGCCAGCAGCTTGGGGTTTTACAATGAGCAGTTCTTC.

The chain uses TRBV9 and TRBJ2-5, with 11 positions matching TRBD2. CDR1 and CDR2 (germline): SGDLS, YYNGEE. CDR3 length equals 16 residues. The J segment lost 5 bases and the V segment lost 0 bases, leaving 6 bases of the junction unmatched. CDR3 DNA sequence: TGTGCCAGCAGCGTAGGATTAGCGGGAGGGGCGGAGACCCAGTACTTC. Amino acids: CASSVGLAGGAETQYF.

The V gene is TRBV6-1, the J gene TRBJ1-1, with D tentatively TRBD1 (6 bases). This CDR3 spans 12 amino acids. The germline CDR1 and CDR2 sequences are MNHNS and SASEGT. Trimming cost V 6 bases and J 10 bases, with 15 bases left between them. The CDR3 here is CASSQSGARAFF. CDR3 sequence (DNA): TGTGCCAGCAGCCAATCGGGGGCCAGAGCTTTCTTT.

The rearrangement links TRBV25-1 to TRBJ1-2; tentative D call: TRBD1 (5 bases). This CDR3 spans 13 amino acids. Trimming took 8 bases from V and 4 from J, leaving 14 bases between them. Germline CDR1 reads MGHDK; CDR2 reads SYGVNS. Here the CDR3 reads CASWSGPLYGYTF. In DNA form, the CDR3 reads TGTGCCAGCTGGTCGGGACCGCTCTATGGCTACACCTTC.

The chain carries TRBV5-1 and TRBJ1-6; 10 bases agree with TRBD1. This CDR3 contains 15 residues. V was pared by 0 bases and J by 9 bases, with 3 bases of the junction left unmatched. Per the germline V gene, CDR1 is SGHRS and CDR2 is YFSETQ. The CDR3 bases are TGCGCCAGCAGCTTGGGGACAGGGGGAGGTTCACCCCTCCACTTT. Protein sequence: CASSLGTGGGSPLHF.

J is TRBJ1-1 and V is TRBV30; D might be TRBD1 (6 bases). CDR3 length: 16 amino acids. The V end was cut by 3 bases, the J end by 2 bases, with 19 bases between. Germline V CDR1 and CDR2: GTSNPN, SVGIG (reference sequence). CDR3 nucleotides: TGTGCCTGGAGCGGGGCCTCATCGGGGGCTAACACTGAAGCTTTCTTT. Translation: CAWSGASSGANTEAFF. Looking up the rest from reference TRBV30 and TRBJ1-1 gives the full variable domain: SQTIHQWPATLVQPVGSPLSLECTVEGTSNPNLYWYRQAAGRGLQLLFYSVGIGQISSEVPQNLSASRPQDRQFILSSKKLLLSDSGFYLCAWSGASSGANTEAFFGQGTRLTVV.

The chain couples TRBV9 to TRBJ2-2, with 8 bases that match TRBD1. Germline CDR1 is SGDLS and CDR2 is YYNGEE. Germline trimming cut 3 bases from V and 5 bases from J; bases unmatched to any gene: 6. The CDR3 covers 15 residues. For the CDR3, the DNA is TGTGCCAGCAGCGCAACCCAGGGGGCTACCGGGGAGCTGTTTTTT. Its protein product is CASSATQGATGELFF. Drawing the rest from reference TRBV9 and TRBJ2-2, the complete variable domain is DSGVTQTPKHLITATGQRVTLRCSPRSGDLSVYWYQQSLDQGLQFLIQYYNGEERAKGNILERFSAQQFPDLHSELNLSSLELGDSALYFCASSATQGATGELFFGEGSRLTVL.

This clone was counted once. V and J are TRBV6-6 and TRBJ2-4; TRBD2 matches 7 bases. CDR1 and CDR2 (germline): MNHNY, SVGAGI (reference sequence). Germline trimming cut 8 bases from V and 1 base from J; bases unmatched to any gene: 11. The CDR3 loop spans 16 amino acids. CDR3 protein: CASDPRGVSAKNIQYF. The DNA for the CDR3 is TGTGCCAGCGACCCTCGGGGGGTTTCCGCCAAAAACATTCAGTACTTC.

The genes are TRBV18 and TRBJ2-3; 12 bases map to TRBD1. Unmatched junction bases numbered 8, after V lost 3 bases and J lost 1 base. Germline CDR1 reads KGHSH; CDR2 reads LQKENI. CDR3 length: 18 residues. The chain's CDR3 is CASSPPGTGGRGTDTQYF. CDR3 coding DNA: TGTGCCAGCTCACCCCCCGGGACAGGGGGCAGGGGCACAGATACGCAGTATTTT.

The chain uses TRBV12-5 and TRBJ1-1, with D unclear. The CDR3 runs to 11 residues. V was shortened by 2 bases and J by 8 bases, with 6 bases between the two germline ends. CDR1 LGHNT and CDR2 FRNRAP come from the germline V gene. The CDR3 DNA reads as TGTGCTAGTGGTTTGATCGGGGAAGCTTTCTTT. Translated: CASGLIGEAFF.